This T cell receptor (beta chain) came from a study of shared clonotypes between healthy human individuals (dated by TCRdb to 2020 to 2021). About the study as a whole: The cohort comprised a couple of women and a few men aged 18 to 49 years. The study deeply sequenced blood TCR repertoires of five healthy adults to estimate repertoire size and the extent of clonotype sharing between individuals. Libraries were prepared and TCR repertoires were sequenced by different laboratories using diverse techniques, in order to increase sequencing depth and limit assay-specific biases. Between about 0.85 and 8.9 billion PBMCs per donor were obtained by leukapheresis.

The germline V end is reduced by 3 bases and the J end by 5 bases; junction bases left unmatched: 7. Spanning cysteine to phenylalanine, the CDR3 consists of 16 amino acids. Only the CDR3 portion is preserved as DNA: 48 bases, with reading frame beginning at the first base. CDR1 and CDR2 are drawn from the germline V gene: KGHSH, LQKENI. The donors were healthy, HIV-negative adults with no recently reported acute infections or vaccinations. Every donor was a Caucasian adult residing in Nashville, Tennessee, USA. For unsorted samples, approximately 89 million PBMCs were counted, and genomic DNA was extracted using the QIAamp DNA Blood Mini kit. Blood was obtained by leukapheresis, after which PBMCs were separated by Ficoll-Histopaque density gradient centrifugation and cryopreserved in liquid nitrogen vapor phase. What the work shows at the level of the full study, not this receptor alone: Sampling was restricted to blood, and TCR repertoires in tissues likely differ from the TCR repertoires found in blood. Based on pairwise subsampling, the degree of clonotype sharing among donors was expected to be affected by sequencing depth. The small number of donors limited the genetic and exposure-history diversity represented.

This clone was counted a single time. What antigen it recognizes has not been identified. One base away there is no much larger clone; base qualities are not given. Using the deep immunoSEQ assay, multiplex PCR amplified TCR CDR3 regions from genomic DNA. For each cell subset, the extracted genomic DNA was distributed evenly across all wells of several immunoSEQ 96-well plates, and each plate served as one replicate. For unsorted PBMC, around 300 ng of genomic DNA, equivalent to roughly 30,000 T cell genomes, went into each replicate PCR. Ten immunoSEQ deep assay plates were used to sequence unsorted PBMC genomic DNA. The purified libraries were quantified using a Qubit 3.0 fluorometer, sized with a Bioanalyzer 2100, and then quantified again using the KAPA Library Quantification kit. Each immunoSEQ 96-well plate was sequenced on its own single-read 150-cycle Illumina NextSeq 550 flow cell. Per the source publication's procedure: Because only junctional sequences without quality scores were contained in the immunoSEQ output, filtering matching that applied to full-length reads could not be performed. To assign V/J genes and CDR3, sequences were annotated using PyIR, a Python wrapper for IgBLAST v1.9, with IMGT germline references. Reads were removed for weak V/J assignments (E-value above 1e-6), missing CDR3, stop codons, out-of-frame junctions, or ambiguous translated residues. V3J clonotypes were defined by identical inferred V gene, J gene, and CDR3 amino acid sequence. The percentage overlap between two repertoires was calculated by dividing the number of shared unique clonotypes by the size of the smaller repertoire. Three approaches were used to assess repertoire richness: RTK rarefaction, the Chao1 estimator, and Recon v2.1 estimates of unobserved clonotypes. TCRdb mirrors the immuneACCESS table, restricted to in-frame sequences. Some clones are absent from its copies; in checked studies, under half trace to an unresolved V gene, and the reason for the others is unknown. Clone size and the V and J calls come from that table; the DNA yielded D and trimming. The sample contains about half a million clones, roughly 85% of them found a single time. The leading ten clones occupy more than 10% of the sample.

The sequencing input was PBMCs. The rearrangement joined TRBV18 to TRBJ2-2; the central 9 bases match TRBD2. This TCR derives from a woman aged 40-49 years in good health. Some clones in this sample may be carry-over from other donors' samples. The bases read TGTGCCAGCTCACCGGCGGGAGGGCCTCGGACCGGGGAGCTGTTTTTT. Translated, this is CASSPAGGPRTGELFF.